What follows are 32 T cell receptor beta chains derived from one specimen sequenced in a study of regulatory T cells in long-lasting Graves disease (dated by TCRdb to the early 2020s). In light of the paper, this sample's time point label describes: newly diagnosed GD, antithyroid drugs for less than 3 months. RNA was extracted from PBMCs in TRIzol for both TCR sequencing and RNA sequencing. Receptor amplification or capture employed multiplex PCR. Sequencing was performed on an Illumina HiSeq 4000. TCR beta libraries were built with iRepertoire HTBI primers and Arm-PCR amplification of CDR3 regions. Using fastp trimming at Q25 and MiXCR clonotype assembly, TCRdb reanalyzed the public sequencing data and kept in-frame beta chains. CDR3 protein duplicates are merged, each entry listing the most common genes and DNA. This sample holds fewer than 650,000 distinct CDR3 sequences; roughly 15% were observed only once. The top ten clonotypes cover around 19% of the sample.

The same sample was also studied in work on T cells in Graves' hyperthyroidism and ophthalmopathy.

Specimen: peripheral blood mononuclear cells (PBMCs), collected at new diagnosis, from a patient treated with antithyroid drugs. The receptor source for this set is a woman in her thirties with Graves disease. Donor details come from another sample of the same person, matched by shared clones.

The chain has TRBV18 and TRBJ2-5; a possible D gene is TRBD1 (5 bases). V shed 5 bases and J shed 2 bases, with 15 bases lying between them. Germline V CDR1 and CDR2: KGHSH, LQKENI. This CDR3 has 15 amino acids. The CDR3 DNA is TGTGCCAGCTCATTCCAGCGACAGCTACAAGAGACCCAGTACTTC. Amino acids: CASSFQRQLQETQYF. The whole variable domain, remainder taken from reference TRBV18 and TRBJ2-5, is NAGVMQNPRHLVRRRGQEARLRCSPMKGHSHVYWYRQLPEEGLKFMVYLQKENIIDESGMPKERFSAEFPKEGPSILRIQQVVRGDSAAYFCASSFQRQLQETQYFGPGTRLLVL.

This clonotype appeared many times. The rearrangement uses TRBV18 and TRBJ2-1; TRBD1 is a possible D gene (5 bases). Per the germline V gene, CDR1 is KGHSH and CDR2 is LQKENI. The CDR3 has 14 residues. Trimming removed 2 bases from V and 7 bases from J, with 12 bases in between. CDR3 in amino acids: CASSPTTARNEQFF. CDR3 in DNA: TGTGCCAGCTCACCAACGACAGCTAGGAATGAGCAGTTCTTC.

This clonotype was counted between two and nine times. For the CDR3, the DNA is TGTGCCAGCAGCTTGATCGGGACAGGGACAAATCAGCCCCAGCATTTT. As protein: CASSLIGTGTNQPQHF. The chain joins TRBV5-6 to TRBJ1-5; 9 bases match TRBD1. CDR1 and CDR2 from the germline V gene are SGHDT and YYEEEE. After removal of 1 base from V and 4 bases from J, the junction contained 6 bases not matched to a gene. CDR3 size: 16 residues.

This clonotype was recorded at least ten times. This chain links TRBV12-3 or TRBV12-4 with TRBJ2-3, with D perhaps matching TRBD2 (6 bases). The CDR3 is 17 amino acids. V dropped 6 bases and J dropped 0 bases, with 19 bases sitting between them. The CDR3 reads CASSRQRSGPSTDTQYF. The DNA of the CDR3 is TGTGCCAGCAGCCGTCAAAGAAGCGGGCCTAGCACAGATACGCAGTATTTT.

This clonotype was recorded many times. This chain uses TRBV20-1 with TRBJ1-1, with D possibly matching TRBD1 (5 bases). The CDR3 has 15 residues. V was shortened by 3 bases and J by 4 bases, with 18 bases between the two germline ends. Germline V gene lookup returns CDR1 DFQATT and CDR2 SNEGSKA (reference sequence). CDR3 in amino acids: CSASTLLWGGTEAFF. CDR3 nucleotides: TGCAGTGCTAGCACCCTTCTCTGGGGGGGCACTGAAGCTTTCTTT.

The table lists this clonotype with a few counts. V gene TRBV29-1 combines with J gene TRBJ2-1, with 7 bases that match TRBD2. Germline CDR1 reads SQVTM; CDR2 reads ANQGSEA. V shed 2 bases and J 8 bases; nucleotides not matched to a gene: 9. This CDR3 comprises 14 residues. DNA of the CDR3: TGCAGCGTTGAATTCTGGGAGGGCCAGTATGAGCAGTTCTTC. This codes for CSVEFWEGQYEQFF.

The chain couples TRBV7-2 to TRBJ1-5, with D perhaps TRBD1 (6 bases). The CDR3 is 21 amino acids. Trimming removed 5 bases at V and 4 bases at J, with 33 bases between. Germline-derived CDR1 and CDR2 are SGHTA and FQGNSA. DNA of the CDR3: TGTGCCAGCAGCCCCCTAGGGGGACCGAGACCTGTGGGGAACAGGAATCAGCCCCAGCATTTT. This gives the protein CASSPLGGPRPVGNRNQPQHF.

There are a few counts of this clonotype. This rearrangement joins TRBV30 to TRBJ2-6; 7 nucleotides line up with TRBD1. Germline V gives CDR1 GTSNPN, CDR2 SVGIG (reference sequence). This CDR3 region has 17 residues. Germline trimming cut 8 bases from V and 0 bases from J; bases unmatched to any gene: 13. The CDR3 nucleotides are TGTGCCCGGCAAAAGGGGGCGACATCCTCTGGGGCCAACGTCCTGACTTTC. This encodes CARQKGATSSGANVLTF.

This clonotype was seen at least ten times. The gene calls are TRBV11-2 and TRBJ2-1; TRBD2 matches 14 bases. The V and J ends lost 1 base and 9 bases, in that order; junction bases with no gene match: 5. This CDR3 region has 16 residues. In germline, CDR1 is SGHAT, CDR2 FQNNGV. This CDR3 reads CASSLGGTSGRLEQFF. The DNA of the CDR3 is TGTGCCAGCAGCTTAGGGGGGACTAGCGGGAGACTTGAGCAGTTCTTC.

This clonotype occurred many times. This chain joins TRBV28 and TRBJ1-5; D is undetermined. Germline-derived CDR1 and CDR2 are MDHEN and SYDVKM. This CDR3 comprises 12 residues. Trimming took off 9 bases at V and 4 bases at J, with 10 bases between the two ends. The CDR3, as DNA: TGTGCCAGTCATACCCAAAATCAGCCCCAGCATTTT. Residues: CASHTQNQPQHF.

This clonotype appeared a few times. V and J are TRBV19 and TRBJ1-3, with 7 bases lining up with TRBD1. With V trimmed by 7 bases and J by 0 bases, 6 bases remained unmatched. Germline V CDR1 and CDR2: LNHDA, SQIVND (reference sequence). This CDR3 comprises 15 residues. CDR3 sequence reads: CASMDRRSSGNTIYF. CDR3 nucleotides: TGTGCCAGTATGGACAGGAGGAGCTCTGGAAACACCATATATTTT. Based on the CDR3 plus reference TRBV19 and TRBJ1-3, the full variable domain is DGGITQSPKYLFRKEGQNVTLSCEQNLNHDAMYWYRQDPGQGLRLIYYSQIVNDFQKGDIAEGYSVSREKKESFPLTVTSAQKNPTAFYLCASMDRRSSGNTIYFGEGSWLTVV.

J is TRBJ2-2 and V is TRBV29-1; tentative D call: TRBD1 (6 bases). The CDR3 spans 14 residues. The V end was cut by 6 bases, the J end by 7 bases, with 18 bases between. CDR1 and CDR2 from the germline V gene are SQVTM and ANQGSEA. CDR3 region: CSVGASLLGGELFF. DNA for the CDR3: TGCAGCGTGGGGGCCTCCTTGTTAGGCGGGGAGCTGTTTTTT.

Many counts were recorded for this clonotype. The chain joins TRBV29-1 to TRBJ2-5; D is perhaps TRBD2 (6 bases). Germline lookup yields CDR1 SQVTM and CDR2 ANQGSEA. The CDR3 covers 14 residues. V lost 4 bases and J 5 bases, leaving 17 bases between the germline ends. CDR3 sequence: CSVGASVGWETQYF. The DNA of the CDR3 is TGCAGCGTTGGGGCTAGCGTCGGGTGGGAGACCCAGTACTTC. The complete variable domain, with remaining parts taken from reference TRBV29-1 and TRBJ2-5, reads SAVISQKPSRDICQRGTSLTIQCQVDSQVTMMFWYRQQPGQSLTLIATANQGSEATYESGFVIDKFPISRPNLTFSTLTVSNMSPEDSSIYLCSVGASVGWETQYFGPGTRLLVL.

In this sample, this clonotype turned up many times. The chain joins TRBV2 to TRBJ2-7; 8 bases match TRBD2. Germline V gene sequence: CDR1 SNHLY, CDR2 FYNNEI. The CDR3 covers 15 residues. J was trimmed by 3 bases and V by 4 bases; bases with no gene match: 8. CDR3 amino acids: CASSVSRAGGYEQYF. As DNA, the CDR3 is TGTGCCAGCAGTGTGAGTCGGGCGGGAGGCTACGAGCAGTACTTC.

To note about this clonotype: A much more abundant neighbour one base away suggests this may be a read error. In this CDR3 the conserved last residue, phenylalanine or tryptophan, is missing, so a read error is likely. The chain employs TRBV6-2 or TRBV6-3 and TRBJ1-1; D perhaps matches TRBD1 (6 bases). Germline V gives CDR1 MNHEY, CDR2 SVGEGT. The CDR3 spans 14 residues. The V end lost 5 bases, the J end lost 1 base, and 11 bases lay between the germline ends. Written as DNA, the CDR3 is TGTGCCAGCAGTCCACAGGGTCCGAACACTGAAGCTTTCCTT. Translating it yields CASSPQGPNTEAFL.

This clonotype appeared many times. Here the CDR3 reads CASSPGDRGGYNEQFF. The CDR3 DNA is TGTGCCAGCAGCCCGGGGGACAGGGGTGGCTACAATGAGCAGTTCTTC. The chain uses TRBV28 and TRBJ2-1; TRBD1 agrees at 10 bases. Germline V gene sequence: CDR1 MDHEN, CDR2 SYDVKM. After removal of 6 bases from V and 3 bases from J, the junction contained 8 bases not matched to a gene. The length of the CDR3 is 16 residues.

The chain joins TRBV7-3 to TRBJ1-3; tentative D call: TRBD1 (6 bases). Trimming took 5 bases from V and 0 from J, leaving 14 bases between them. The CDR3 length is 16 residues. CDR1 SGHTA and CDR2 FQGTGA come from the germline V gene. The CDR3 DNA reads as TGTGCCAGCAGCCGTATAGGGGGGACCTCTGGAAACACCATATATTTT. This translates into CASSRIGGTSGNTIYF.

This clonotype was seen repeatedly, ten times or more. V and J are TRBV7-6 and TRBJ1-1; D possibly corresponds to TRBD1 (6 bases). The CDR3 spans 13 residues. The germline CDR1 and CDR2 sequences are SGHVS and FNYEAQ. V was pared by 5 bases and J by 6 bases, with 13 bases between. The CDR3 loop reads CASSPVQGAEAFF. DNA of the CDR3: TGTGCCAGCAGCCCCGTACAGGGAGCTGAAGCTTTCTTT.

At least ten counts were recorded for this clonotype. The chain carries TRBV7-3 and TRBJ2-1; TRBD1 agrees at 8 bases. In germline, CDR1 is SGHTA, CDR2 FQGTGA. V trimming: 4 bases; J trimming: 7 bases; junction bases outside the gene matches: 9. The CDR3 has 15 residues. The CDR3 region is CASSSGQGSVNEQFF. The CDR3 region has the DNA TGTGCCAGCAGCTCCGGACAGGGTTCAGTAAATGAGCAGTTCTTC. Supplemented by reference TRBV7-3 and TRBJ2-1, the full variable domain reads GAGVSQTPSNKVTEKGKYVELRCDPISGHTALYWYRQSLGQGPEFLIYFQGTGAADDSGLPNDRFFAVRPEGSVSTLKIQRTERGDSAVYLCASSSGQGSVNEQFFGPGTRLTVL.

The chain links TRBV7-9 to TRBJ2-5; 8 bases fit TRBD2. Germline trimming cut 6 bases from V and 5 bases from J; bases unmatched to any gene: 14. Germline CDR1 SEHNR, CDR2 FQNEAQ (reference sequence). The CDR3 consists of 16 residues. CDR3 in amino acids: CASSYGVLAAGETQYF. CDR3 bases: TGTGCCAGCAGTTACGGCGTACTAGCGGCGGGGGAGACCCAGTACTTC.

The chain is built from TRBV19 and TRBJ1-5; D perhaps matches TRBD1 (5 bases). CDR3 length equals 15 residues. Looked up from germline, CDR1 is LNHDA and CDR2 is SQIVND (reference sequence). V lost 5 bases and J lost 3, with 14 bases in between. The CDR3 loop is CASSSTPGSNQPQHF. The CDR3 DNA is TGTGCCAGTAGTTCAACGCCAGGGTCCAATCAGCCCCAGCATTTT.

The chain employs TRBV6-1 and TRBJ2-7; D is undetermined. CDR3 length: 13 amino acids. Germline V gene data show CDR1 as MNHNS and CDR2 as SASEGT. V was trimmed by 5 bases and J by 5 bases, leaving 13 bases between them. CDR3 sequence: CASSPLVAHEQYF. The CDR3 DNA reads as TGTGCCAGCAGTCCCCTTGTCGCCCACGAGCAGTACTTC.

This clonotype appeared a few times. The V call is TRBV18, the J call TRBJ1-2; TRBD1 is a possible D gene (5 bases). The CDR3 has 13 amino acids. V was clipped by 6 bases and J by 8 bases, with 16 bases between them. Germline lookup yields CDR1 KGHSH and CDR2 LQKENI. The CDR3 region has the DNA TGTGCCAGCTCCGACAGTCAAGATTCCGGCTACACCTTC. Translating it yields CASSDSQDSGYTF.

This chain connects TRBV10-3 to TRBJ2-5, with 14 nucleotides matching TRBD2. CDR3 length equals 13 residues. Germline assignment: CDR1 ENHRY and CDR2 SYGVKD. Trimming removed 8 bases from V and 4 bases from J; junction bases left unmatched: 0. Here the CDR3 DNA reads TGTGCCATCGGGACTAGCGGGAGAGAGACCCAGTACTTC. Translating gives CAIGTSGRETQYF.

This chain joins TRBV20-1 and TRBJ2-3; D tentatively reads TRBD1 or TRBD2 (5 bases each). CDR3 length equals 15 residues. CDR1 and CDR2 (germline): DFQATT, SNEGSKA (reference sequence). V was clipped by 3 bases and J by 4 bases, with 17 bases between them. The CDR3 sequence: CSASRDPTPSDTQYF. The DNA of the CDR3 is TGCAGTGCTAGCCGGGACCCCACCCCCTCAGATACGCAGTATTTT.

At least ten counts were recorded for this clonotype. The chain links TRBV7-9 to TRBJ2-5; maybe TRBD2 (5 bases). Germline assignment: CDR1 SEHNR and CDR2 FQNEAQ (reference sequence). This CDR3 region has 17 residues. Trimming stripped 2 bases from V and 1 base from J, with 17 bases between. CDR3 sequence: CASSLIAYRDSQETQYF. The CDR3, as DNA: TGTGCCAGCAGCTTAATAGCGTACCGGGATAGCCAAGAGACCCAGTACTTC.

This clonotype was recorded a few times. This chain joins TRBV5-1 and TRBJ2-1; D perhaps matches TRBD2 (6 bases). V was shortened by 4 bases and J by 0 bases, with 14 bases between the two germline ends. CDR3 length equals 16 residues. The V gene's germline CDR1 is SGHRS and CDR2 YFSETQ. The CDR3 loop reads CASSLSGYFSYNEQFF. In DNA form, the CDR3 reads TGCGCCAGCAGCCTCAGCGGGTACTTCTCCTACAATGAGCAGTTCTTC. Based on the CDR3 plus reference TRBV5-1 and TRBJ2-1, the full variable domain is KAGVTQTPRYLIKTRGQQVTLSCSPISGHRSVSWYQQTPGQGLQFLFEYFSETQRNKGNFPGRFSGRQFSNSRSEMNVSTLELGDSALYLCASSLSGYFSYNEQFFGPGTRLTVL.

The chain combines TRBV3-1 with TRBJ2-1, with D maybe TRBD2 (5 bases). Germline-derived CDR1 and CDR2 are LGHDT and YNNKEL (reference sequence). The CDR3 length is 15 residues. V was pared by 0 bases and J by 4 bases, with 10 bases between. In DNA form, the CDR3 reads TGTGCCAGCAGCCAAGAGCTAGCAGTATACAATGAGCAGTTCTTC. Amino acid sequence: CASSQELAVYNEQFF.

This clonotype was seen more than once but under ten times. The V gene is TRBV13, the J gene TRBJ2-3; TRBD2 aligns across 10 bases. V shed 5 bases, J shed 4 bases, and the junction held 6 bases outside the gene matches. This CDR3 spans 15 amino acids. CDR1 and CDR2 from the germline V gene are PRHDT and FYEKMQ (reference sequence). The CDR3 DNA is TGTGCCAGCAGCCCAAGCGGGAGGGTTTCAGATACGCAGTATTTT. This codes for CASSPSGRVSDTQYF. Looking up the rest from reference TRBV13 and TRBJ2-3 gives the full variable domain: AAGVIQSPRHLIKEKRETATLKCYPIPRHDTVYWYQQGPGQDPQFLISFYEKMQSDKGSIPDRFSAQQFSDYHSELNMSSLELGDSALYFCASSPSGRVSDTQYFGPGTRLTVL.

Ten or more counts support this clonotype. The J gene is TRBJ2-7, the V gene TRBV6-1; D gene unclear. This CDR3 is 13 amino acids long. V was pared by 8 bases and J by 2 bases, with 13 bases between. Germline CDR1 is MNHNS and CDR2 is SASEGT. CDR3 residues: CASGLGQAYEQYF. CDR3 nucleotide sequence: TGTGCCAGCGGCCTCGGGCAGGCCTACGAGCAGTACTTC.

This clonotype came up a few times. The chain carries TRBV3-1 and TRBJ2-5; TRBD2 aligns across 9 bases. CDR3 size: 16 residues. CDR1 is LGHDT and CDR2 is YNNKEL in the germline V gene (reference sequence). With V trimmed by 4 bases and J by 1 base, 7 bases remained unmatched. This CDR3 is CASSPALAGFQETQYF. CDR3 DNA: TGTGCCAGCAGCCCTGCACTAGCGGGCTTCCAAGAGACCCAGTACTTC.

This clonotype appeared many times. The CDR3 DNA sequence: TGCGCCAGCAGCCTGGGACGGATGAACTATGGCTACACCTTC. Protein product: CASSLGRMNYGYTF. V gene TRBV5-1 combines with J gene TRBJ1-2, with D possibly matching TRBD1 (5 bases). Trimming took off 4 bases at V and 2 bases at J, with 12 bases between the two ends. The CDR3 runs 14 residues. Per the germline V gene, CDR1 is SGHRS and CDR2 is YFSETQ. The whole variable domain, remainder taken from reference TRBV5-1 and TRBJ1-2, is KAGVTQTPRYLIKTRGQQVTLSCSPISGHRSVSWYQQTPGQGLQFLFEYFSETQRNKGNFPGRFSGRQFSNSRSEMNVSTLELGDSALYLCASSLGRMNYGYTFGSGTRLTVV.